This T cell receptor beta chain was sequenced during a study of blood T cell repertoires in COVID-19. The V end lost 7 bases, the J end lost 4 bases, and 9 bases lay between the germline ends. From germline, CDR1 is SGDLS and CDR2 YYNGEE. The CDR3 consists of 12 residues. Libraries were prepared by immunoSEQ multiplex PCR; TCRdb keeps only in-frame clonotypes and omits some of them. The sample holds around 110,000 clones, around four fifths seen once. What was sequenced was peripheral blood. This receptor was taken from an older man with acute or convalescent COVID-19. This chain uses TRBV9 with TRBJ1-5; D gene unclear. CDR3 in DNA: TGTGCCAGCGGGGAGTTAAATCAGCCCCAGCATTTT. Its protein product is CASGELNQPQHF.